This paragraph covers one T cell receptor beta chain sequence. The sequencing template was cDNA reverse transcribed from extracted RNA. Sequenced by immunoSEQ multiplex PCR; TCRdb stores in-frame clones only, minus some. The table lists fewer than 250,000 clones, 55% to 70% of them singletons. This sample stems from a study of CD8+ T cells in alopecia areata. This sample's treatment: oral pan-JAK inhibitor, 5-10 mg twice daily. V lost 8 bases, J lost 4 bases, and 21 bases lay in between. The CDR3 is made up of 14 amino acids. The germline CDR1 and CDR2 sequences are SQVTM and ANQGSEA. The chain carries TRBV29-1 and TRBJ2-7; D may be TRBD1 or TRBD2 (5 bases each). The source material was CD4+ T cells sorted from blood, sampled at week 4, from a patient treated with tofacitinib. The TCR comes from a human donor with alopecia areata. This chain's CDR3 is CSPQSRWGIYEQYF. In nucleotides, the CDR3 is TGCAGCCCCCAGTCCCGATGGGGGATTTACGAGCAGTACTTC.